Here is one T cell receptor (beta chain) with its context. Antigen specificity is unknown. The donors, all healthy, were Caucasians living in Russia, aged roughly 6 to 100. A second 7 to 11 cycle PCR used barcoded and J-beta primers. MiXCR, applied by TCRdb to the 5' RACE reads, yields one record per CDR3 protein. The sample has around 800,000 distinct CDR3 sequences, more than 25% seen once. This entry comes from a study of blood T cells in healthy people across ages. Study outcomes and limitations: Estimated diversity across one million T cells was deemed an underestimate.

The CDR3 is made up of 15 amino acids. V was trimmed by 0 bases and J by 5 bases, leaving 14 bases between them. Germline V CDR1 and CDR2: SGDLS, YYNGEE. The same specimen was also included in a second study, on T cells of mothers and their children. From that report: A few mothers and their six children, all healthy Caucasians, donated.

The chain employs TRBV9 and TRBJ2-5; D possibly corresponds to TRBD1 (5 bases). The sample consisted of blood. The sequence derives from a boy aged 5-17 years in good health. The CDR3 region is CASSVGRAPEETQYF. The CDR3 DNA is TGTGCCAGCAGCGTAGGCAGGGCTCCGGAGGAGACCCAGTACTTC.